This T cell receptor (beta chain) was identified in a study of cytomegalovirus exposure and HLA in healthy donors. Study results and limitations: A further, later analysis showed that HLA-associated TCR beta chains (compared with equally common others) were more clonally expanded. A later analysis reportedly found that, within productive TCRs, an Asian-associated ancestry cluster had fewer N-insertions than the mean observed across the 666 donors.

The count of this clone is one. As yet, its antigen is unknown. The V end was cut by 8 bases, the J end by 0 bases, with 8 bases between. Germline CDR1 WSHSY, CDR2 SAAADI. The CDR3 totals 14 residues. Both 60 Vbeta primers and 13 Jbeta primers went into the PCR. Repertoires were generated with immunoSEQ multiplex PCR, while TCRdb's copy carries only in-frame clones and drops some. The sample contains 150,000 to 180,000 clones, around 80% of which appear only once. Nominal health characterized the donors when sampled, though unrecorded immune exposures were likely. This clonotype was obtained from a man younger than 35 in good health and CMV-seronegative. Sample: PBMCs. The V call is TRBV10-2, the J call TRBJ1-6; tentatively, D is TRBD1 (6 bases). The CDR3 sequence: CASGGFSYNSPLHF. CDR3 nucleotide sequence: TGCGCCAGCGGGGGCTTCTCCTATAATTCACCCCTCCACTTT.